A single sample is the source of the 30 T cell receptor beta chains below, sequenced in a study of radiation and T cells in renal cell carcinoma. Sample time point: blood 4 weeks post-SBRT, at nephrectomy. Regarding treatment: 15 Gy SBRT to primary tumor, nephrectomy 4 weeks later. The repertoire was sequenced with immunoSEQ multiplex PCR; TCRdb's copy has only in-frame clones and lacks some. Among 40,000 to 45,000 clones, nearly 85% were seen once, and the ten largest hold 25% to 35%. The sample consisted of blood, taken from a patient whose treatment included radiotherapy and nephrectomy. All receptors come from a woman in her sixties or seventies with renal cell carcinoma.

The V call is TRBV5-1, the J call TRBJ2-5; TRBD2 matches 13 bases. J gave up 4 bases and V 1 base, and 4 bases lay outside the gene matches. This CDR3 spans 16 amino acids. CDR1 is SGHRS and CDR2 is YFSETQ in the germline V gene. The CDR3 DNA reads as TGCGCCAGCAGCTTGACTAGCGGGGGGGTTGGAGAGACCCAGTACTTC. This encodes CASSLTSGGVGETQYF.

The J gene is TRBJ2-1, the V gene TRBV11-1, with 7 bases lining up with TRBD2. The V gene's germline CDR1 is SGHAT and CDR2 FQDESV (reference sequence). CDR3 length equals 18 residues. V trimming: 2 bases; J trimming: 0 bases; junction bases outside the gene matches: 10. The CDR3 DNA reads as TGTGCCAGCAGCTTATCCCTTACGTCGGGAGGCTCCTACAATGAGCAGTTCTTC. Translating it yields CASSLSLTSGGSYNEQFF.

The chain carries TRBV9 and TRBJ2-5, with D possibly TRBD2 on 5 matching bases. Trimming removed 1 base at V and 1 base at J, with 11 bases between. The CDR3 length is 15 residues. Germline V gives CDR1 SGDLS, CDR2 YYNGEE. The CDR3 DNA sequence: TGTGCCAGCAGCGTATTCGAGGGAACCCAAGAGACCCAGTACTTC. It is translated as CASSVFEGTQETQYF.

V and J are TRBV4-2 and TRBJ1-2; TRBD1 agrees at 7 bases. This CDR3 has 18 amino acids. The germline V gene encodes CDR1 LGHNA and CDR2 YNFKEQ. Trimming cost V 0 bases and J 0 bases; bases outside gene matches: 10. The CDR3 bases are TGTGCCAGCAGCCAAGATAGAGCGGGACAGCCAACTAACTATGGCTACACCTTC. It encodes CASSQDRAGQPTNYGYTF.

This chain uses TRBV10-3 with TRBJ2-7, with TRBD2 as a possible D gene (5 bases). V was shortened by 6 bases and J by 3 bases, with 9 bases between the two germline ends. The germline V gene encodes CDR1 ENHRY and CDR2 SYGVKD. This CDR3 contains 12 residues. The CDR3 sequence: CAIRNRDYEQYF. The CDR3 coding sequence is TGTGCCATCAGGAACCGGGACTACGAGCAGTACTTC.

The CDR3 nucleotides read TGTGCCAGCAGCCCCGGAGCCTACGAGCAGTACTTC. Translating gives CASSPGAYEQYF. The chain is built from TRBV6-6 and TRBJ2-5, with unresolved D. The J call may be mistaken, given a closer DNA end match to TRBJ2-7. Germline V gene sequence: CDR1 MNHNY, CDR2 SVGAGI (reference sequence). The CDR3 has 12 amino acids.

V and J are TRBV7-2 and TRBJ1-1, with 9 bases fitting TRBD1. The CDR3 has 13 residues. The V gene's germline CDR1 is SGHTA and CDR2 FQGNSA. J lost 5 bases, V lost 4 bases, and 2 bases had no gene match. The CDR3 DNA reads as TGTGCCAGCAGCTCTGGACAGGGGACTGAAGCTTTCTTT. Protein product: CASSSGQGTEAFF.

This rearrangement joins TRBV11-2 to TRBJ2-6, with D possibly being TRBD1 (5 bases). Looked up from germline, CDR1 is SGHAT and CDR2 is FQNNGV. The CDR3 covers 18 residues. Trimming pared 5 bases from V and 0 bases from J, leaving 17 bases between. The CDR3 protein is CASSPNPTVYSGANVLTF. Here the CDR3 DNA reads TGTGCCAGCAGCCCAAATCCGACAGTATACTCTGGGGCCAACGTCCTGACTTTC. Full variable domain (missing parts from reference TRBV11-2 and TRBJ2-6): EAGVAQSPRYKIIEKRQSVAFWCNPISGHATLYWYQQILGQGPKLLIQFQNNGVVDDSQLPKDRFSAERLKGVDSTLKIQPAKLEDSAVYLCASSPNPTVYSGANVLTFGAGSRLTVL.

The rearrangement uses TRBV12-2 and TRBJ2-7; the table's D call TRBD1 went unverified against the DNA. TRBV12-2 is recorded as a pseudogene. The CDR3 covers 14 residues. The CDR3 spells CARPGTGGPYEQYF. CDR3 nucleotide sequence: TGTGCAAGGCCCGGGACAGGGGGTCCCTACGAGCAGTACTTC.

DNA of the CDR3: TGTGCCAGTACCACCGAGGGACGAGCAACTAATGAAAAACTGTTTTTT. Protein: CASTTEGRATNEKLFF. The chain carries TRBV19 and TRBJ1-4, with D perhaps TRBD1 (5 bases). V was pared by 7 bases and J by 0 bases, with 15 bases between. The CDR3 consists of 16 residues. Looked up from germline, CDR1 is LNHDA and CDR2 is SQIVND (reference sequence).

The V gene is TRBV5-1, the J gene TRBJ2-5; 7 bases align to TRBD1. The CDR3 consists of 17 residues. The junction had 13 bases not matched to a gene; V was cut back by 4 bases and J by 1 base. The germline V gene encodes CDR1 SGHRS and CDR2 YFSETQ. CDR3 region: CASSASSTGTFQETQYF. CDR3 sequence (DNA): TGCGCCAGCAGCGCCTCCTCGACAGGGACGTTCCAAGAGACCCAGTACTTC.

This clone was seen a few times. This rearrangement joins TRBV9 to TRBJ1-1, with D unresolved. Germline assignment: CDR1 SGDLS and CDR2 YYNGEE. CDR3 size: 14 residues. Trimming removed 0 bases from V and 5 bases from J, with 11 bases in between. CDR3 loop: CASSVGREATEAFF. In DNA, the CDR3 is TGTGCCAGCAGCGTAGGTCGGGAGGCGACTGAAGCTTTCTTT.

The J gene is TRBJ2-3, the V gene TRBV7-8; D is uncertain. Germline CDR1 and CDR2: SGHVS and FQNEAQ. V was pared by 1 base and J by 2 bases, with 10 bases between. The CDR3 contains 15 residues. The CDR3 DNA follows: TGTGCCAGCAGCTTAGGGCGCGGATACACAGATACGCAGTATTTT. It codes for CASSLGRGYTDTQYF.

The chain has TRBV10-3 and TRBJ2-7, with 7 positions matching TRBD1. CDR3 length: 15 amino acids. Germline CDR1 ENHRY, CDR2 SYGVKD. Germline trimming cut 5 bases from V and 7 bases from J; bases unmatched to any gene: 14. This chain's CDR3 is CAISTGTATTGEQYF. Written as DNA, the CDR3 is TGTGCCATCAGTACAGGGACAGCTACTACGGGGGAGCAGTACTTC.

The chain links TRBV7-9 to TRBJ1-4; D gene ambiguous. In germline, CDR1 is SEHNR, CDR2 FQNEAQ (reference sequence). The CDR3 sequence is 14 residues long. The V and J ends lost 4 bases and 0 bases respectively, with 6 bases between them. In DNA, the CDR3 is TGTGCCAGCAGCTACGCAGCAACTAATGAAAAACTGTTTTTT. It specifies CASSYAATNEKLFF.

The rearrangement uses TRBV12-5 and TRBJ1-2; 8 nucleotides align to TRBD1. Per the germline V gene, CDR1 is LGHNT and CDR2 is FRNRAP. This CDR3 comprises 15 residues. The J segment lost 7 bases and the V segment lost 1 base, leaving 8 bases of the junction unmatched. The DNA of the CDR3 is TGTGCTAGTGGTTTGGGCCAGGGGGCATTGGCTGGCTACACCTTC. Its protein product is CASGLGQGALAGYTF.

The chain joins TRBV15 to TRBJ2-7; D might be TRBD1 (6 bases). This CDR3 is 16 amino acids long. The germline V and J ends were trimmed by 0 bases and 1 base, with 13 bases remaining between them. CDR1 and CDR2 from the germline V gene are LNHNV and YYDKDF (reference sequence). The CDR3 here is CATSRDRAGASYEQYF. In DNA, the CDR3 is TGTGCCACCAGCAGAGATAGGGCAGGGGCGTCCTACGAGCAGTACTTC.

V gene TRBV5-1 combines with J gene TRBJ1-1, with 8 bases fitting TRBD1. Per the germline V gene, CDR1 is SGHRS and CDR2 is YFSETQ. The CDR3 is made up of 15 amino acids. The junction had 6 bases not matched to a gene; V was cut back by 2 bases and J by 3 bases. The CDR3 DNA sequence: TGCGCCAGCAGCTTTGTGACAGGGGTAGACACTGAAGCTTTCTTT. The encoded protein is CASSFVTGVDTEAFF.

V gene TRBV10-3 combines with J gene TRBJ2-7, with 7 bases aligning to TRBD2. The CDR3 spans 15 residues. Germline V gene sequence: CDR1 ENHRY, CDR2 SYGVKD. Trimming at V came to 4 bases and at J to 0 bases, leaving 6 bases not matched to a gene. The CDR3 spells CAISAERGSSYEQYF. CDR3 in DNA: TGTGCCATCAGTGCGGAGCGGGGAAGCTCCTACGAGCAGTACTTC.

About this clone: Germline and junction disagree at one end, which may indicate a read error. The genes are TRBV11-2 and TRBJ2-4, with 9 bases aligning to TRBD2. The CDR3 is 18 amino acids. CDR1 is SGHAT and CDR2 is FQNNGV in the germline V gene. DNA of the CDR3: TGTGCCAGCAGCTTAGTAGGTGGCGGGGGGGCTGCCAAAAACATTCAGTACTTT. Its protein product is CASSLVGGGGAAKNIQYF. Filled out from reference TRBV11-2 and TRBJ2-4, the complete variable domain reads EAGVAQSPRYKIIEKRQSVAFWCNPISGHATLYWYQQILGQGPKLLIQFQNNGVVDDSQLPKDRFSAERLKGVDSTLKIQPAKLEDSAVYLCASSLVGGGGAAKNIQYFGAGTRLSVL.

The V call is TRBV30, the J call TRBJ1-5, with D uncertain. V lost 2 bases to trimming and J lost 6 bases, with 11 bases between them. The CDR3 totals 13 residues. The germline V gene has CDR1 GTSNPN and CDR2 SVGIG (reference sequence). DNA of the CDR3: TGTGCCTGGAGTATCAAGGGAGGTCAGCCCCAGCATTTT. Protein: CAWSIKGGQPQHF.

The chain uses TRBV15 and TRBJ1-5, with a weak D call TRBD1 (5 bases). The CDR3 is 17 amino acids. Germline V gene data show CDR1 as LNHNV and CDR2 as YYDKDF (reference sequence). The V end lost 5 bases, the J end lost 7 bases, and 24 bases lay between the germline ends. The CDR3 sequence: CATSFNFTGGAPQPQHF. CDR3 coding DNA: TGTGCCACCAGCTTTAATTTCACGGGAGGGGCCCCCCAGCCCCAGCATTTT. The full variable domain, rest sourced from reference TRBV15 and TRBJ1-5, is DAMVIQNPRYQVTQFGKPVTLSCSQTLNHNVMYWYQQKSSQAPKLLFHYYDKDFNNEADTPDNFQSRRPNTSFCFLDIRSPGLGDTAMYLCATSFNFTGGAPQPQHFGDGTRLSIL.

This clone was seen a few times. V is TRBV28 and J is TRBJ2-2, with D possibly being TRBD1 or TRBD2 (6 bases each). Germline V gene lookup returns CDR1 MDHEN and CDR2 SYDVKM. The V and J ends lost 11 bases and 4 bases respectively, with 17 bases between them. CDR3 length equals 14 residues. The CDR3 reads CACNWGAGTGELFF. The DNA of the CDR3 is TGTGCCTGCAATTGGGGGGCCGGCACCGGGGAGCTGTTTTTT.

The chain couples TRBV6-1 to TRBJ2-3; 11 positions match TRBD2. Unmatched junction bases numbered 10, after V lost 2 bases and J lost 3 bases. The CDR3 runs to 18 residues. Germline values: CDR1 MNHNS, CDR2 SASEGT. The CDR3 loop is CASSEYSGRAGETDTQYF. For the CDR3, the DNA is TGTGCCAGCAGTGAATATAGCGGGAGGGCCGGGGAGACAGATACGCAGTATTTT.

V gene TRBV27 combines with J gene TRBJ1-5; D remains ambiguous. CDR1 MNHEY and CDR2 SMNVEV come from the germline V gene (reference sequence). The CDR3 has 14 residues. V was clipped by 2 bases and J by 4 bases, with 9 bases between them. CDR3 residues: CASSLGPVNQPQHF. Here the CDR3 DNA reads TGTGCCAGCAGTTTAGGGCCAGTAAATCAGCCCCAGCATTTT.

The rearrangement uses TRBV4-1 and TRBJ2-1; no clear D. CDR1 is MGHRA and CDR2 is YSYEKL in the germline V gene. V shed 1 base and J shed 3 bases, with 4 bases lying between them. CDR3 length: 13 amino acids. CDR3 in DNA: TGCGCCAGCAGCCAAGTAGGCTACAATGAGCAGTTCTTC. Its protein is CASSQVGYNEQFF.

This clone was counted only a few times. This sequence joins TRBV25-1 and TRBJ2-7, with unresolved D. This CDR3 region has 13 residues. Germline V gene sequence: CDR1 MGHDK, CDR2 SYGVNS. V was trimmed by 4 bases and J by 1 base, leaving 8 bases between them. In DNA form, the CDR3 reads TGTGCCAGCAGTGGAACATCTTCCTACGAGCAGTACTTC. This gives the protein CASSGTSSYEQYF.

The chain combines TRBV10-3 with TRBJ2-1, with D possibly called TRBD1 or TRBD2 (6 bases each). Trimming took off 3 bases at V and 8 bases at J, with 11 bases between the two ends. Germline CDR1 and CDR2: ENHRY and SYGVKD. The CDR3 sequence is 13 residues long. CDR3 amino acids: CAISDSGEDEQFF. CDR3 nucleotides: TGTGCCATCAGTGACTCAGGGGAGGATGAGCAGTTCTTC.

The genes are TRBV6-1 and TRBJ2-2; 9 bases line up with TRBD1. The V segment lost 8 bases and the J segment 4 bases; nucleotides outside the gene matches: 8. Germline V gene data show CDR1 as MNHNS and CDR2 as SASEGT. The CDR3 runs to 15 residues. CDR3 sequence reads: CASGWDREPTGELFF. The DNA of the CDR3 is TGTGCCAGCGGCTGGGACAGGGAGCCCACCGGGGAGCTGTTTTTT.

V gene TRBV7-8 combines with J gene TRBJ2-3; 9 bases match TRBD2. Germline V gene sequence: CDR1 SGHVS, CDR2 FQNEAQ. Trimming took 4 bases from V and 4 from J; bases not matched to a gene: 9. The CDR3 sequence is 16 residues long. This CDR3 reads CASSSPGSGGSDTQYF. DNA of the CDR3: TGTGCCAGCAGCTCCCCGGGTAGCGGGGGTTCAGATACGCAGTATTTT.